This paragraph covers one TCR beta chain sequence. Antigen: not known. PBMCs, at least 7 million per sample, were isolated. The data were obtained in a study of blood T cells in healthy people across ages. Points from the study as a whole: TCR beta diversity was tightly associated with the proportion of naive T cells. Both naive CD4+ cell counts and diversity were greater in long-lived donors than in aged donors. The study lacked donor CMV status, which possibly confounded expanded clonotype changes.

The V end was cut by 4 bases, the J end by 11 bases, with 11 bases between. The germline V gene has CDR1 SQVTM and CDR2 ANQGSEA. The CDR3 is 10 residues long. Then a second PCR, running roughly 7 to 11 cycles, was carried out with a sample-barcoded 5' primer and a J-beta primer mix. One entry per CDR3 protein results from TCRdb running MiXCR on the 5' RACE reads. The table includes 1.8 million or so distinct CDR3 sequences, about 39% detected once. The rearrangement uses TRBV29-1 and TRBJ1-1; D remains unclear. This receptor was obtained from a human donor in good health. The sequenced material came from blood. The DNA of the CDR3 is TGCAGCGTTGTCGCGGAAGGGGCTTTCTTT. Amino acids: CSVVAEGAFF. Drawing the rest from reference TRBV29-1 and TRBJ1-1, the complete variable domain is SAVISQKPSRDICQRGTSLTIQCQVDSQVTMMFWYRQQPGQSLTLIATANQGSEATYESGFVIDKFPISRPNLTFSTLTVSNMSPEDSSIYLCSVVAEGAFFGQGTRLTVV.